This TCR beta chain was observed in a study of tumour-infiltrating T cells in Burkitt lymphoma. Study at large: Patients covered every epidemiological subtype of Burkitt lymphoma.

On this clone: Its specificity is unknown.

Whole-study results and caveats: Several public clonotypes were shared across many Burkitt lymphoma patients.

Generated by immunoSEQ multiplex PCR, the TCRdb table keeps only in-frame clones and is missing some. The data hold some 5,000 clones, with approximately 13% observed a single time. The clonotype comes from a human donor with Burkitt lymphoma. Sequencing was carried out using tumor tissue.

The CDR3 coding sequence is TGTGCCAGCAGTCCTGGGGGCTGGGTACTCGTCTTGTTTTTCTCCTACGAGCAGTACTTC. It specifies CASSPGGWVLVLFFSYEQYF. The chain couples TRBV28 to TRBJ2-7; a possible D gene is TRBD1 (6 bases). The CDR3 loop spans 20 amino acids. The germline V and J ends were trimmed by 5 bases and 0 bases, with 29 bases remaining between them. Germline V gene data show CDR1 as MDHEN and CDR2 as SYDVKM.